This T cell receptor (beta chain) was identified during a study of blood T cell repertoires in COVID-19. Germline lookup yields CDR1 SGDLS and CDR2 YYNGEE. The CDR3 totals 15 residues. V lost 0 bases and J lost 8, with 14 bases in between. The data were produced by immunoSEQ multiplex PCR, yet TCRdb's version contains in-frame clones alone and is incomplete. This sample has approximately 130,000 clones; roughly four fifths occur once, and the top ten carry 10% to 12%. J is TRBJ1-4 and V is TRBV9; maybe TRBD1 (5 bases). Sequences were obtained from peripheral blood. The TCR sequence derives from a human donor in a cohort sampled during active COVID-19. DNA of the CDR3: TGTGCCAGCAGCGTAGAGGGCGGGGGAAGGGAAAAACTGTTTTTT. Its protein product is CASSVEGGGREKLFF. The whole variable domain, filled in from reference TRBV9 and TRBJ1-4, reads DSGVTQTPKHLITATGQRVTLRCSPRSGDLSVYWYQQSLDQGLQFLIQYYNGEERAKGNILERFSAQQFPDLHSELNLSSLELGDSALYFCASSVEGGGREKLFFGSGTQLSVL.